One and the same sample provided the 28 T cell receptor beta chains below, sequenced in a study of blood T cell repertoires in COVID-19. Using immunoSEQ multiplex PCR, the repertoire was profiled, and TCRdb retains in-frame clones only, with some absent. The data contain roughly 150,000 clones, roughly 73% of them singletons. Input material: peripheral blood. These receptors were obtained from a man aged 65 to 85 with acute or convalescent COVID-19.

This chain uses TRBV11-2 with TRBJ2-5, with 7 bases matching TRBD2. From germline, CDR1 is SGHAT and CDR2 FQNNGV. Unmatched junction bases numbered 9, after V lost 7 bases and J lost 4 bases. The CDR3 runs to 14 residues. The CDR3 DNA reads TGTGCCAGCATCACACGGGGGGTGGTAGAGACCCAGTACTTC. This sequence encodes CASITRGVVETQYF.

CDR3 residues: CASSLWVEKITEAFF. The CDR3 coding sequence is TGTGCCAGCAGCTTATGGGTGGAGAAAATCACTGAAGCTTTCTTT. The chain joins TRBV7-6 to TRBJ1-1; D unclear. Per germline, CDR1 SGHVS and CDR2 FNYEAQ. The CDR3 runs to 15 residues. V lost 2 bases and J lost 4, with 14 bases in between.

The chain has TRBV6-1 and TRBJ1-2, with no clear D. V lost 2 bases, J lost 1 base, and 8 bases lay in between. The CDR3 has 14 amino acids. Germline-derived CDR1 and CDR2 are MNHNS and SASEGT. Here the CDR3 DNA reads TGTGCCAGCAGTGAATTGACGGGTAACTATGGCTACACCTTC. This encodes CASSELTGNYGYTF.

This chain uses TRBV2 with TRBJ2-3; maybe TRBD1 (6 bases). The CDR3 is 13 residues long. Germline V gene lookup returns CDR1 SNHLY and CDR2 FYNNEI. V dropped 11 bases and J dropped 3 bases, with 15 bases sitting between them. The CDR3 spells CASTGQGTDTQYF. In DNA, the CDR3 is TGTGCCTCAACGGGGCAGGGGACAGATACGCAGTATTTT.

This clone was picked up one time. The V gene is TRBV25-1, the J gene TRBJ1-2; the D gene is possibly TRBD1 (5 bases). Germline CDR1 is MGHDK and CDR2 is SYGVNS. Trimming cost V 1 base and J 7 bases, with 16 bases left between them. This CDR3 region has 15 residues. The CDR3 DNA follows: TGTGCCAGCAGTGAATCGGGGGTGGGGTATCGTGGCTACACCTTC. It is translated as CASSESGVGYRGYTF.

The rearrangement links TRBV25-1 to TRBJ1-4; D gene uncertain. Deletions cut 8 bases from V and 7 bases from J, with 14 bases between. Germline loops: CDR1 MGHDK, CDR2 SYGVNS. CDR3 size: 13 residues. The CDR3: CASSGGGGEKLFF. In DNA form, the CDR3 reads TGTGCCAGCTCGGGTGGAGGAGGTGAAAAACTGTTTTTT. The full variable domain, completed using reference TRBV25-1 and TRBJ1-4, is EADIYQTPRYLVIGTGKKITLECSQTMGHDKMYWYQQDPGMELHLIHYSYGVNSTEKGDLSSESTVSRIRTEHFPLTLESARPSHTSQYLCASSGGGGEKLFFGSGTQLSVL.

The V and J genes are TRBV29-1 and TRBJ2-7; D perhaps matches TRBD1 (6 bases). Trimming removed 3 bases at V and 9 bases at J, with 12 bases between. The CDR3 is 11 amino acids. Germline loops: CDR1 SQVTM, CDR2 ANQGSEA. The CDR3, as DNA: TGCAGCGTTGATTTCGAGGGGGTGCAGTACTTC. The encoded protein is CSVDFEGVQYF.

This clone was recorded a few times. The chain combines TRBV27 with TRBJ1-4; possibly TRBD1 for D (5 bases). Trimming shortened V by 6 bases and J by 7 bases, and 12 bases separated the two germline ends. The CDR3 is 13 residues long. Germline CDR1 MNHEY, CDR2 SMNVEV (reference sequence). CDR3 amino acids: CASRKTAGEKLFF. The DNA for the CDR3 is TGTGCCAGCAGGAAGACAGCTGGTGAAAAACTGTTTTTT.

V is TRBV13 and J is TRBJ2-7; 7 bases are shared with TRBD2. Germline CDR1 reads PRHDT; CDR2 reads FYEKMQ (reference sequence). The CDR3 runs 15 residues. The trim removed 3 bases at V and 2 bases at J, leaving 7 bases unmatched. The CDR3 loop is CASSLRTAGAYEQYF. CDR3 sequence (DNA): TGTGCCAGCAGCTTGCGGACGGCGGGGGCCTACGAGCAGTACTTC.

The chain couples TRBV5-6 to TRBJ2-7; possible D gene TRBD1, 5 bases. Trimming removed 1 base at V and 5 bases at J, with 16 bases between. This CDR3 is 15 amino acids long. Looked up from germline, CDR1 is SGHDT and CDR2 is YYEEEE. The CDR3 bases are TGTGCCAGCAGCTTGTCAGGGAACGGGTTGCACGAGCAGTACTTC. Protein: CASSLSGNGLHEQYF.

This clone has just one count. The CDR3 region has the DNA TGTGCCACCAGCAGAGTAGCGGGAGTAGATACGCAGTATTTT. This gives the protein CATSRVAGVDTQYF. The chain has TRBV15 and TRBJ2-3, with TRBD2 identical over 9 bases. The V and J ends lost 1 base and 5 bases, in that order; junction bases with no gene match: 1. The V gene's germline CDR1 is LNHNV and CDR2 YYDKDF (reference sequence). The CDR3 totals 14 residues.

J is TRBJ2-1 and V is TRBV7-6; 11 bases align to TRBD2. The J segment lost 4 bases and the V segment lost 7 bases, leaving 6 bases of the junction unmatched. The CDR3 consists of 15 residues. In germline, CDR1 is SGHVS, CDR2 FNYEAQ. The CDR3 coding sequence is TGTGCCAGCACCCCCGGGACTAGCGGTTACAATGAGCAGTTCTTC. As protein: CASTPGTSGYNEQFF.

V and J are TRBV6-2 or TRBV6-3 and TRBJ2-7, with D maybe TRBD2 (5 bases). There are 15 residues in the CDR3. Germline V gene sequence: CDR1 MNHEY, CDR2 SVGEGT. Trimming pared 2 bases from V and 3 bases from J, leaving 14 bases between. CDR3 bases: TGTGCCAGCAGTTACGTTGGCGGGCGCAACTACGAGCAGTACTTC. Its translation: CASSYVGGRNYEQYF.

The chain couples TRBV7-8 to TRBJ2-3, with TRBD2 as a possible D gene (7 bases). Trimming removed 2 bases from V and 6 bases from J, with 18 bases in between. The CDR3 loop spans 16 amino acids. Germline V gene data show CDR1 as SGHVS and CDR2 as FQNEAQ. The CDR3 spells CASSLQTGGRADTQYF. CDR3 nucleotide sequence: TGTGCCAGCAGCTTACAAACGGGGGGCCGTGCGGATACGCAGTATTTT.

This chain links TRBV7-2 with TRBJ2-7; a weak D match, TRBD1 (6 bases). Trimming took off 2 bases at V and 5 bases at J, with 13 bases between the two ends. The CDR3 runs 14 residues. Germline V CDR1 and CDR2: SGHTA, FQGNSA. DNA of the CDR3: TGTGCCAGCAGCTTACAGGGGCCTACCAACGAGCAGTACTTC. This translates into CASSLQGPTNEQYF.

The genes are TRBV27 and TRBJ1-4; D is possibly TRBD1 (6 bases). This CDR3 comprises 18 residues. V was shortened by 0 bases and J by 3 bases, with 17 bases between the two germline ends. Germline CDR1 reads MNHEY; CDR2 reads SMNVEV (reference sequence). The CDR3 DNA follows: TGTGCCAGCAGTTTATCGTTCGGGGGGCGGGGGGCTAATGAAAAACTGTTTTTT. It specifies CASSLSFGGRGANEKLFF.

The chain is built from TRBV25-1 and TRBJ1-1; 7 nucleotides align to TRBD1. V shed 1 base and J 2 bases; nucleotides not matched to a gene: 10. CDR3 length: 17 residues. CDR1 and CDR2 (germline): MGHDK, SYGVNS. The DNA of the CDR3 is TGTGCCAGCAGTGAATTCGCGCAGGGGGACAGAAACACTGAAGCTTTCTTT. Translating gives CASSEFAQGDRNTEAFF.

This chain connects TRBV11-3 to TRBJ2-2, with D possibly TRBD1 on 6 matching bases. This CDR3 comprises 15 residues. Germline V gene lookup returns CDR1 SGHNT and CDR2 YENEEA. The V end lost 5 bases, the J end lost 3 bases, and 13 bases lay between the germline ends. Written as DNA, the CDR3 is TGTGCCAGCAGCGCTACAGGGTCCCACACCGGGGAGCTGTTTTTT. It yields the protein CASSATGSHTGELFF.

The rearrangement links TRBV7-2 to TRBJ1-2; perhaps TRBD1 as D (5 bases). Germline CDR1 is SGHTA and CDR2 is FQGNSA. Between the trimmed V and J ends, which lost 5 bases and 8 bases, there was a span of 21 bases. The CDR3 has 15 residues. The CDR3 coding sequence is TGTGCCAGCAGCCTCGAGATCGAGCTCAGGGTGGGCTACACCTTC. Protein sequence: CASSLEIELRVGYTF.

This chain uses TRBV6-5 with TRBJ2-1; D might be TRBD1 (7 bases). The CDR3 sequence is 14 residues long. The V gene lost 11 bases and the J gene lost 0 bases, with 14 bases spanning the gap. Per the germline V gene, CDR1 is MNHEY and CDR2 is SVGAGI. CDR3 residues: CAPRRGPSYNEQFF. The DNA of the CDR3 is TGTGCCCCCCGGAGGGGGCCCTCCTACAATGAGCAGTTCTTC.

The chain employs TRBV7-9 and TRBJ1-5; D is perhaps TRBD1 (6 bases). There are 13 residues in the CDR3. V lost 5 bases and J lost 7, with 12 bases in between. Germline V gene sequence: CDR1 SEHNR, CDR2 FQNEAQ (reference sequence). The CDR3 sequence: CASSRGGEQPQHF. The CDR3 bases are TGTGCCAGCAGCCGAGGGGGGGAGCAGCCCCAGCATTTT. The full variable domain, its missing parts supplied by reference TRBV7-9 and TRBJ1-5, is DTGVSQNPRHKITKRGQNVTFRCDPISEHNRLYWYRQTLGQGPEFLTYFQNEAQLEKSRLLSDRFSAERPKGSFSTLEIQRTEQGDSAMYLCASSRGGEQPQHFGDGTRLSIL.

The genes are TRBV27 and TRBJ2-7; perhaps TRBD1 as D (6 bases). The CDR3 is 13 amino acids. Trimming pared 3 bases from V and 6 bases from J, leaving 12 bases between. Per the germline V gene, CDR1 is MNHEY and CDR2 is SMNVEV (reference sequence). Here the CDR3 DNA reads TGTGCCAGCAGTTTCCAACAGGGTGGCGAGCAGTACTTC. This gives the protein CASSFQQGGEQYF.

The DNA of the CDR3 is TGTGCCAGCAGCTACGCGGGGGGGTATTCCGGGGAGCTGTTTTTT. Encoded protein: CASSYAGGYSGELFF. The rearrangement links TRBV11-2 to TRBJ2-2; TRBD2 aligns across 9 bases. J was trimmed by 6 bases and V by 4 bases; bases with no gene match: 6. Germline V gene sequence: CDR1 SGHAT, CDR2 FQNNGV. There are 15 residues in the CDR3.

V is TRBV6-5 and J is TRBJ2-7; TRBD1 aligns across 7 bases. Germline V gives CDR1 MNHEY, CDR2 SVGAGI. V was pared by 5 bases and J by 5 bases, with 6 bases of the junction left unmatched. This CDR3 region has 13 residues. CDR3 DNA sequence: TGTGCCAGCAGTAGACAGGGTTGGCACGAGCAGTACTTC. Translated: CASSRQGWHEQYF.

Written as DNA, the CDR3 is TGTGCCAGCAGCCAAGGAAATCAGGGGGCGATTGAGCAGTACTTC. It specifies CASSQGNQGAIEQYF. The V call is TRBV3-1 (or the pseudogene TRBV3-2), the J call TRBJ2-7; 8 bases align to TRBD1. This CDR3 has 15 amino acids. Trimming took 1 base from V and 7 from J; bases not matched to a gene: 9. In germline, CDR1 is LGHDT, CDR2 YNNKEL (reference sequence).

The chain couples TRBV27 to TRBJ1-2; D possibly corresponds to TRBD1 (6 bases). Trimming shortened V by 6 bases and J by 0 bases, and 14 bases separated the two germline ends. The CDR3 is 15 residues long. Germline values: CDR1 MNHEY, CDR2 SMNVEV (reference sequence). As DNA, the CDR3 is TGTGCCAGCAGGATCAGGGGCCAAGCTAACTATGGCTACACCTTC. Protein product: CASRIRGQANYGYTF.

This clone occurred once. This chain joins TRBV5-1 and TRBJ1-2; TRBD1 matches at 11 bases. This CDR3 is 13 amino acids long. Germline V gene data show CDR1 as SGHRS and CDR2 as YFSETQ. The V segment lost 0 bases and the J segment 12 bases; nucleotides outside the gene matches: 4. The CDR3 bases are TGCGCCAGCAGCTTGGCCGGGACAGGGGGGAACACCTTC. Residues: CASSLAGTGGNTF.

The V gene is TRBV28, the J gene TRBJ1-1; the match to TRBD1 covers 8 bases. The ends lost 6 bases at V and 3 bases at J; junction bases unmatched: 12. The germline gives CDR1 MDHEN, CDR2 SYDVKM. This CDR3 has 16 residues. The CDR3 DNA reads TGTGCCAGCAGGTTCCCAGGGGGCACCAGGGACACTGAAGCTTTCTTT. This translates into CASRFPGGTRDTEAFF.